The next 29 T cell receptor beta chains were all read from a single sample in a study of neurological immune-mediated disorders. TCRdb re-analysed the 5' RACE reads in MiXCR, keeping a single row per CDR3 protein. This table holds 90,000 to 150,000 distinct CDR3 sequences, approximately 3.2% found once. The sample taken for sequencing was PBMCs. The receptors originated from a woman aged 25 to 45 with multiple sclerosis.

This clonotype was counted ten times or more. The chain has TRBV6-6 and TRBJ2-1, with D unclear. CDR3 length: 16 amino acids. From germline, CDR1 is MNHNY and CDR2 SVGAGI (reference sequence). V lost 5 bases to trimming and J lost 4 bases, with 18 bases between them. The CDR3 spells CASSGNSETDYNEQFF. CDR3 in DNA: TGTGCCAGCAGTGGGAACTCCGAGACCGATTACAATGAGCAGTTCTTC.

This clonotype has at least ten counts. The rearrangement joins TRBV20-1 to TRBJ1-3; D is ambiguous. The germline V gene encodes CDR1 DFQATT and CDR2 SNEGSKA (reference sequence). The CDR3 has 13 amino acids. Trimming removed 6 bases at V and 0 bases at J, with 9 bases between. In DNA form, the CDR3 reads TGCAGTGCCCAGGCCCGCTCTGGAAACACCATATATTTT. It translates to CSAQARSGNTIYF.

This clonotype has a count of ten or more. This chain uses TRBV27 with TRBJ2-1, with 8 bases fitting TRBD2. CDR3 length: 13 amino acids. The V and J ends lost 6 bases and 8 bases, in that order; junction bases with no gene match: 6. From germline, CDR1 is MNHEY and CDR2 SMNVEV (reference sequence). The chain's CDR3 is CASSPGLADEQFF. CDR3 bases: TGTGCCAGCAGCCCTGGACTAGCTGATGAGCAGTTCTTC.

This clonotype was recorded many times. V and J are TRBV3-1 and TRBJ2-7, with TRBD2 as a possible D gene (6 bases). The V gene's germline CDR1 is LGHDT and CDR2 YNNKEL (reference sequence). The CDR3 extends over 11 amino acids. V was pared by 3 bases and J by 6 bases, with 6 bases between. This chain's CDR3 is CASSQGGEQYF. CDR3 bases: TGTGCCAGCAGCCAGGGGGGCGAGCAGTACTTC.

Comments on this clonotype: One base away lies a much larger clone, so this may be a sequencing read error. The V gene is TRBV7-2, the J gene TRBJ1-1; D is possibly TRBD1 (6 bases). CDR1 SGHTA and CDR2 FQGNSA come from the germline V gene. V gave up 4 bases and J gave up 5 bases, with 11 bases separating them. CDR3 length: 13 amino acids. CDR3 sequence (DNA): TGTGCCAGCAGCTCAAACAGGGATACTGAAGCTTTCTTT. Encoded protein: CASSSNRDTEAFF.

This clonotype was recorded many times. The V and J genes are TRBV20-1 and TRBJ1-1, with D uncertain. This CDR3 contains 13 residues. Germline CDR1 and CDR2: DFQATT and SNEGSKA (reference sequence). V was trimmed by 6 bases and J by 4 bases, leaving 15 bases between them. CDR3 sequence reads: CSAAPRWSTEAFF. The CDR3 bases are TGCAGTGCCGCCCCCAGGTGGTCCACTGAAGCTTTCTTT.

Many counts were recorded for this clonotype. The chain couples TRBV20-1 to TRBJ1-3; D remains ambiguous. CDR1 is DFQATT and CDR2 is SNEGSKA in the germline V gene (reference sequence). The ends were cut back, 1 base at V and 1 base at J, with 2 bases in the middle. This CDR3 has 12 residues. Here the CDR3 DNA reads TGCAGTGCTAGAGTATCTGGAAACACCATATATTTT. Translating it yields CSARVSGNTIYF.

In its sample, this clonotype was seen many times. The CDR3 here is CASSSNPSGTYNYEQYF. CDR3 DNA sequence: TGTGCCAGCAGCTCAAATCCGTCCGGGACCTACAATTACGAGCAGTACTTC. The chain is built from TRBV7-8 and TRBJ2-7; D possibly matches TRBD1 or TRBD2 (5 bases each). Per the germline V gene, CDR1 is SGHVS and CDR2 is FQNEAQ. V shed 4 bases and J shed 4 bases, with 23 bases lying between them. The length of the CDR3 is 17 residues.

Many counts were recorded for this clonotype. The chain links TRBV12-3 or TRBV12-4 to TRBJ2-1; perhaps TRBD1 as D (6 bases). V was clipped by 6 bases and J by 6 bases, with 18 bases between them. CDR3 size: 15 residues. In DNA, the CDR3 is TGTGCCAGCAGCCCCGTCGGCTGGGGGCTCAATGAGCAGTTCTTC. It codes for CASSPVGWGLNEQFF.

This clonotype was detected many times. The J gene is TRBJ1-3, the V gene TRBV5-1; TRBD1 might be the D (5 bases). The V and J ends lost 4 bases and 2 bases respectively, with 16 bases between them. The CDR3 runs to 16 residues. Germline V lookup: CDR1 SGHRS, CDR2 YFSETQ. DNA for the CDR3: TGCGCCAGCAGCCGAGGGGCCAGTACTGCTGGAAACACCATATATTTT. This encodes CASSRGASTAGNTIYF.

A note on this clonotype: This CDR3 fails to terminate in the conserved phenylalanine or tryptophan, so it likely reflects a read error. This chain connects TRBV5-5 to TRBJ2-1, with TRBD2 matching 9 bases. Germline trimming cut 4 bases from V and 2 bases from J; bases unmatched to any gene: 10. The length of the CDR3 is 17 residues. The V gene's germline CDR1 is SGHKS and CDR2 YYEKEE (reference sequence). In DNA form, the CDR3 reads TGTGCCAGCAGCACCGCTCGGACTAGCGCCGCCTACAATGAGCAGTTCTAC. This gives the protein CASSTARTSAAYNEQFY.

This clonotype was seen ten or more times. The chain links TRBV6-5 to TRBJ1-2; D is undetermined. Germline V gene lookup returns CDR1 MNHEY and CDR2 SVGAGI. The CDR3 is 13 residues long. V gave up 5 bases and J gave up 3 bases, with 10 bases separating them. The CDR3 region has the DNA TGTGCCAGCAGTCCCGAATTAGACTATGGCTACACCTTC. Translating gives CASSPELDYGYTF.

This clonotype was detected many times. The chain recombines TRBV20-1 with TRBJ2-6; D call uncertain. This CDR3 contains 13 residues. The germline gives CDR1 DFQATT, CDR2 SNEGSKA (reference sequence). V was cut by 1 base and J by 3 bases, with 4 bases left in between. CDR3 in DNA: TGCAGTGCTAGAGGGTTTGGGGCCAACGTCCTGACTTTC. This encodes CSARGFGANVLTF.

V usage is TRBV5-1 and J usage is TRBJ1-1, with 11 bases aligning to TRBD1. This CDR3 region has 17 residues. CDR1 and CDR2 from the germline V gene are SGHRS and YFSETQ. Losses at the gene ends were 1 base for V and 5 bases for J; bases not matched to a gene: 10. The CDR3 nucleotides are TGCGCCAGCAGCTTGAGGGGACAGGGGGTCGGTGAAACTGAAGCTTTCTTT. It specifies CASSLRGQGVGETEAFF.

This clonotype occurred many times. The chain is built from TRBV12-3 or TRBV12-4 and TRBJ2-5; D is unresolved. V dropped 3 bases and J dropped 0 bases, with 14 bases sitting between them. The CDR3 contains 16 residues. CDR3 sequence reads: CASSFRYSAYQETQYF. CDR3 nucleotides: TGTGCCAGCAGTTTCCGGTACTCAGCGTACCAAGAGACCCAGTACTTC.

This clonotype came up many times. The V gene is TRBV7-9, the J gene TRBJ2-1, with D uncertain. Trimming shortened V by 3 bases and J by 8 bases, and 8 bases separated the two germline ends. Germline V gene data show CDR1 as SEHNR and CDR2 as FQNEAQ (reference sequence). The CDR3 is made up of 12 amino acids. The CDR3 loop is CASSFHGYEQFF. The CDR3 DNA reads TGTGCCAGCAGCTTCCACGGGTATGAGCAGTTCTTC.

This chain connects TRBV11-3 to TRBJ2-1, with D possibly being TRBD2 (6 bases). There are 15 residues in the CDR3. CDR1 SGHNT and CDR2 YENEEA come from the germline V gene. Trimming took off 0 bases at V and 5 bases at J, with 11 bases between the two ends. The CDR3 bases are TGTGCCAGCAGCTTAGACGGGAGAGTAGACAATGAGCAGTTCTTC. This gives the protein CASSLDGRVDNEQFF.

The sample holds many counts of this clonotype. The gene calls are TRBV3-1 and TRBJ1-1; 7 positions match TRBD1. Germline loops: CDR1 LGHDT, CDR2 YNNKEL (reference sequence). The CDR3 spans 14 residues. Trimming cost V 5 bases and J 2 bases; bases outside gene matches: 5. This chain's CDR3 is CASSGGTANTEAFF. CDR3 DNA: TGTGCCAGCAGCGGAGGGACAGCCAACACTGAAGCTTTCTTT.

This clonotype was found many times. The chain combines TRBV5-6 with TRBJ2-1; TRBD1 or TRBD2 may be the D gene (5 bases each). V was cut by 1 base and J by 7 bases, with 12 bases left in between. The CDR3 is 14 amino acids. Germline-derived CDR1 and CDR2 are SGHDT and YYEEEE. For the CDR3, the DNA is TGTGCCAGCAGCTTGATAGGGACGTGGAATGAGCAGTTCTTC. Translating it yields CASSLIGTWNEQFF.

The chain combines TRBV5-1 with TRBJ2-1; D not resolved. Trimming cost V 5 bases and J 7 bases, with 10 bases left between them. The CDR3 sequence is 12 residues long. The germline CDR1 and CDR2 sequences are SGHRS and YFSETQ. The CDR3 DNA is TGCGCCAGCAGTTTTAACGGGAATGAGCAGTTCTTC. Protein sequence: CASSFNGNEQFF.

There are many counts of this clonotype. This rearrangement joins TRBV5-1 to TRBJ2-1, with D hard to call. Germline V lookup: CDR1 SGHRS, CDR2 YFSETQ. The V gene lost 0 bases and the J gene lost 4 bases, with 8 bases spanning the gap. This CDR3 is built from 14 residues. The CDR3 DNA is TGCGCCAGCAGCTTGGGAGGCGGTTACAATGAGCAGTTCTTC. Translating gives CASSLGGGYNEQFF.

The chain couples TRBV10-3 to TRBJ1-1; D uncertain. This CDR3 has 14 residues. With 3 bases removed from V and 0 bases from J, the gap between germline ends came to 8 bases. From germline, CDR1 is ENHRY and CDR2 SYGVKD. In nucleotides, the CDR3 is TGTGCCATCAGTGACTCCAGGCTGAACACTGAAGCTTTCTTT. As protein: CAISDSRLNTEAFF.

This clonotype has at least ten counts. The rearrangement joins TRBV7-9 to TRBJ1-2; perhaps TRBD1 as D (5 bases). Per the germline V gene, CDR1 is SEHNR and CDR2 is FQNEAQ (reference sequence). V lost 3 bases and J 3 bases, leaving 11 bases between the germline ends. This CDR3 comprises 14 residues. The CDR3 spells CASSLKGPDYGYTF. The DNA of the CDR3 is TGTGCCAGCAGCTTGAAGGGGCCCGACTATGGCTACACCTTC.

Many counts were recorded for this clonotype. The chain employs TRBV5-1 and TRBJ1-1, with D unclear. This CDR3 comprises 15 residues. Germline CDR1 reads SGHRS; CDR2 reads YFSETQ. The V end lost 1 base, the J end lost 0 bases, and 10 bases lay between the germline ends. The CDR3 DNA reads TGCGCCAGCAGCTTGATGCCGGGGATGAACACTGAAGCTTTCTTT. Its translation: CASSLMPGMNTEAFF.

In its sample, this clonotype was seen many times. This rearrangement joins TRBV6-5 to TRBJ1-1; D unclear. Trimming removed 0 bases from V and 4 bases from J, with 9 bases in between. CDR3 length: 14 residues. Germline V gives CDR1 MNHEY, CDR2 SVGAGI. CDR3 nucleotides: TGTGCCAGCAGTTACTCGGACTCGGGCACTGAAGCTTTCTTT. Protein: CASSYSDSGTEAFF.

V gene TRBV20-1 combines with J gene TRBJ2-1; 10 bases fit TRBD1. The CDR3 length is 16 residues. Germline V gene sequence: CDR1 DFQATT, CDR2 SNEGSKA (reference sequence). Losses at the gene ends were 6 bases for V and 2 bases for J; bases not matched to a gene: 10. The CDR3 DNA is TGCAGTGCCCACAGACAGGGGGCAAATCCCTACAATGAGCAGTTCTTC. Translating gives CSAHRQGANPYNEQFF.

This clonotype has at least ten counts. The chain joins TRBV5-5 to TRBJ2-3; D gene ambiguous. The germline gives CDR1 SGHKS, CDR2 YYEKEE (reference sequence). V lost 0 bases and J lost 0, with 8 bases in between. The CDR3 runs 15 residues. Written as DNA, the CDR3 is TGTGCCAGCAGCTTGGATGGGGTTAGCACAGATACGCAGTATTTT. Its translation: CASSLDGVSTDTQYF.

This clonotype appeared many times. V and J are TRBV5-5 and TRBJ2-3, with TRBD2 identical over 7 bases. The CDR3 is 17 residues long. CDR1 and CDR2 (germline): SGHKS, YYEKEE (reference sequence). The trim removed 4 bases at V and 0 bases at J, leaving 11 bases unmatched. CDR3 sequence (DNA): TGTGCCAGCAGCCCGTCCATAGCGGGCCTTAGCACAGATACGCAGTATTTT. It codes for CASSPSIAGLSTDTQYF.

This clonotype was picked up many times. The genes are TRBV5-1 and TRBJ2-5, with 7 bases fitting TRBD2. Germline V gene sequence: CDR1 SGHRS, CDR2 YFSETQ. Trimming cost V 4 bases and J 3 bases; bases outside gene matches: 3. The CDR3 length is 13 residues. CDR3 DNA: TGCGCCAGCAGCCTAGGACTAGAAGAGACCCAGTACTTC. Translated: CASSLGLEETQYF.